The 25 T cell receptor beta chains listed next were all sequenced from one sample in a study of molecular identifiers for immune sequencing clone quantification. TCRdb ran MiXCR on the PCR reads and lists one entry per CDR3 protein. There are 460,000 or so distinct CDR3 sequences in the sample; about 25% occur only once, and roughly 0.77% lies in the top ten. The specimen was naive CD8+ T cells from blood, with Jurkat cell RNA spiked in. The subset is: FACS-sorted CD8+CD4-CCR7+CD45RA+ naive T cells. These receptors all stem from a human donor in good health. Some libraries in this study had Jurkat cell RNA spiked in.

The chain uses TRBV27 and TRBJ2-7; D might be TRBD2 (7 bases). The last part of the DNA fits TRBJ2-1 better; the J call may be wrong. The CDR3 totals 13 residues. Germline values: CDR1 MNHEY, CDR2 SMNVEV (reference sequence). CDR3 coding DNA: TGTGCCAGCAGCAGGTGGGGGGGCGATGAGCAGTTCTTC. Its translation is CASSRWGGDEQFF.

This clonotype has only a few counts. This chain links TRBV13 with TRBJ2-3, with TRBD1 identical over 7 bases. V trimming: 4 bases; J trimming: 3 bases; junction bases outside the gene matches: 7. Germline CDR1 and CDR2: PRHDT and FYEKMQ (reference sequence). This CDR3 has 15 residues. In DNA form, the CDR3 reads TGTGCCAGCAGCTACAGGGGATTGGGAACAGATACGCAGTATTTT. Translation: CASSYRGLGTDTQYF.

J is TRBJ2-1 and V is TRBV10-1; 9 nucleotides match TRBD2. Trimming at V came to 4 bases and at J to 10 bases, leaving 11 bases not matched to a gene. The CDR3 extends over 15 amino acids. Germline lookup yields CDR1 WNHNN and CDR2 SYGVQD (reference sequence). Here the CDR3 reads CASSGSSGATYEQFF. Written as DNA, the CDR3 is TGCGCCAGCAGTGGGTCTAGCGGGGCCACCTACGAGCAGTTCTTC.

Ten or more counts support this clonotype. V gene TRBV7-9 combines with J gene TRBJ2-7; no firm D call. V lost 5 bases, J lost 4 bases, and 6 bases lay in between. The length of the CDR3 is 11 residues. CDR1 is SEHNR, CDR2 FQNEAQ, per germline (reference sequence). The CDR3 DNA sequence: TGTGCCAGCAGCCGAAGTTACGAGCAGTACTTC. This translates into CASSRSYEQYF. The full variable domain, completed using reference TRBV7-9 and TRBJ2-7, is DTGVSQNPRHKITKRGQNVTFRCDPISEHNRLYWYRQTLGQGPEFLTYFQNEAQLEKSRLLSDRFSAERPKGSFSTLEIQRTEQGDSAMYLCASSRSYEQYFGPGTRLTVT.

This clonotype was detected a few times. The chain links TRBV7-6 to TRBJ2-7; D possibly matches TRBD1 or TRBD2 (5 bases each). This CDR3 has 18 amino acids. V gave up 4 bases and J gave up 1 base, with 23 bases separating them. Germline V gives CDR1 SGHVS, CDR2 FNYEAQ. CDR3 sequence: CASSSTMGPGTASYEQYF. CDR3 nucleotides: TGTGCCAGCAGCTCTACTATGGGGCCCGGGACGGCTTCCTACGAGCAGTACTTC. Based on the CDR3 plus reference TRBV7-6 and TRBJ2-7, the full variable domain is GAGVSQSPRYKVTKRGQDVALRCDPISGHVSLYWYRQALGQGPEFLTYFNYEAQQDKSGLPNDRFSAERPEGSISTLTIQRTEQRDSAMYRCASSSTMGPGTASYEQYFGPGTRLTVT.

The table lists this clonotype with many counts. V gene TRBV11-2 combines with J gene TRBJ2-3, with D perhaps matching TRBD1 (6 bases). Looked up from germline, CDR1 is SGHAT and CDR2 is FQNNGV. CDR3 length equals 17 residues. Trimming stripped 5 bases from V and 2 bases from J, with 20 bases between. This CDR3 reads CASSPLGSGAFTDTQYF. DNA of the CDR3: TGTGCCAGCAGCCCCTTGGGGTCAGGGGCCTTCACAGATACGCAGTATTTT.

Only a few counts were recorded for this clonotype. The J gene is TRBJ1-5, the V gene TRBV7-8, with D perhaps TRBD1 (6 bases). Per germline, CDR1 SGHVS and CDR2 FQNEAQ. The CDR3 consists of 15 residues. The V gene lost 0 bases and the J gene lost 4 bases, with 10 bases spanning the gap. The CDR3 coding sequence is TGTGCCAGCAGCTTAGCGATAGGACAGAATCAGCCCCAGCATTTT. This sequence encodes CASSLAIGQNQPQHF.

With regard to this clonotype: This clone may be a read error of a much larger clone one base away. This chain connects TRBV20-1 to TRBJ2-7; no definite D call. The CDR3 has 11 residues. Germline values: CDR1 DFQATT, CDR2 SNEGSKA (reference sequence). The CDR3 DNA follows: TGCAGTGCTAGGGTCTCCCACGAGCAGTACTTC. This gives the protein CSARVSHEQYF.

To note about this clonotype: The final CDR3 position lacks the conserved phenylalanine or tryptophan, pointing to a likely read error. No DNA is shown, since the ends of the CDR3 on it are uncertain; the CDR3 is the one TCRdb lists. The CDR3 sequence: CAWSEYTEALI. The chain joins TRBV30 to TRBJ1-1. Germline-derived CDR1 and CDR2 are GTSNPN and SVGIG (reference sequence). The CDR3 is 11 residues long, ends included.

Only a few counts were recorded for this clonotype. V is TRBV19 and J is TRBJ2-7; no clear D gene. The germline V and J ends were trimmed by 6 bases and 1 base, with 13 bases remaining between them. Looked up from germline, CDR1 is LNHDA and CDR2 is SQIVND (reference sequence). The CDR3 length is 14 residues. Here the CDR3 DNA reads TGTGCCAGTAGCCCCGGGCCACAATCCTACGAGCAGTACTTC. Translation gives CASSPGPQSYEQYF. The full variable domain, completed using reference TRBV19 and TRBJ2-7, is DGGITQSPKYLFRKEGQNVTLSCEQNLNHDAMYWYRQDPGQGLRLIYYSQIVNDFQKGDIAEGYSVSREKKESFPLTVTSAQKNPTAFYLCASSPGPQSYEQYFGPGTRLTVT.

This sequence joins TRBV5-3 and TRBJ2-7; possible D gene TRBD2, 9 bases. TRBV5-3 qualifies as an ORF whose function is uncertain. V lost 8 bases to trimming and J lost 5 bases, with 23 bases between them. CDR3 length equals 15 residues. DNA of the CDR3: TGTGCCAGCAGCCTAGCGGGACAGGCATTAGACGAGCAGTACTTC. Protein product: CASSLAGQALDEQYF.

In this sample, this clonotype turned up many times. This chain joins TRBV29-1 and TRBJ2-5; D call uncertain. This CDR3 has 14 residues. With 4 bases removed from V and 1 base from J, the gap between germline ends came to 13 bases. Germline CDR1 is SQVTM and CDR2 is ANQGSEA. The CDR3 region has the DNA TGCAGCGTTGTATTGCAGACCCGCCAAGAGACCCAGTACTTC. Translated, it gives CSVVLQTRQETQYF.

There are many counts of this clonotype. This chain connects TRBV20-1 to TRBJ2-3, with 9 bases that match TRBD2. The germline V gene has CDR1 DFQATT and CDR2 SNEGSKA (reference sequence). With 3 bases clipped from V and 11 bases from J, the junction kept 15 bases outside the gene matches. The CDR3 spans 15 residues. The CDR3 DNA reads TGCAGTGCTAGTTACGGGCTAGCGGGACGCTCGGGGCAGTATTTT. This encodes CSASYGLAGRSGQYF.

This clonotype was seen only a few times. The V and J genes are TRBV24-1 and TRBJ2-2; unclear D gene. This CDR3 comprises 12 residues. V was trimmed by 4 bases and J by 3 bases, leaving 2 bases between them. Germline V gene data show CDR1 as KGHDR and CDR2 as SFDVKD. CDR3 sequence: CATSEYTGELFF. The CDR3 nucleotides read TGTGCCACCAGTGAATACACCGGGGAGCTGTTTTTT.

The chain carries TRBV28 and TRBJ2-7; tentative D call: TRBD1 (6 bases). Per the germline V gene, CDR1 is MDHEN and CDR2 is SYDVKM. CDR3 length: 15 residues. Deletions cut 3 bases from V and 2 bases from J, with 14 bases between. This CDR3 reads CASSFRGTRTYEQYF. CDR3 nucleotide sequence: TGTGCCAGCAGTTTTCGTGGGACAAGGACCTACGAGCAGTACTTC.

This clonotype was seen at least ten times. The CDR3 bases are TGTGCCAGCAGTTTGTACCGGCAGATCGAGCAGTACTTC. This encodes CASSLYRQIEQYF. The J gene is TRBJ2-7, the V gene TRBV28; D remains unclear. There are 13 residues in the CDR3. Trimming removed 3 bases at V and 6 bases at J, with 12 bases between. Germline V CDR1 and CDR2: MDHEN, SYDVKM.

Details on this clonotype: The junction differs from germline at one of its ends, possibly a read error. This rearrangement joins TRBV25-1 to TRBJ1-1, with D unclear. This CDR3 region has 15 residues. Germline assignment: CDR1 MGHDK and CDR2 SYGVNS. The CDR3 loop is CAGSESGGPHTEAFF. The DNA of the CDR3 is TGTGCCGGCAGTGAAAGTGGAGGGCCCCACACTGAAGCTTTCTTT.

With regard to this clonotype: A much more abundant neighbour one base away suggests this may be a read error. The J gene is TRBJ1-5, the V gene TRBV27, with unresolved D. Germline V CDR1 and CDR2: MNHEY, SMNVEV (reference sequence). The CDR3 extends over 13 amino acids. Here the CDR3 DNA reads TGTGCCGGCAGTTTAATGGCCAATCAGCCCCAGCATTTT. This sequence encodes CAGSLMANQPQHF.

V gene TRBV5-6 combines with J gene TRBJ1-5; 8 bases line up with TRBD1. V trimming: 2 bases; J trimming: 3 bases; junction bases outside the gene matches: 7. CDR1 is SGHDT and CDR2 is YYEEEE in the germline V gene. This CDR3 region has 16 residues. The CDR3 region has the DNA TGTGCCAGCAGCTTCTACAGGGGGGCCTCCAATCAGCCCCAGCATTTT. This encodes CASSFYRGASNQPQHF.

This clonotype was found many times. The genes are TRBV30 and TRBJ1-3; D ambiguous. The CDR3 covers 13 residues. Germline V CDR1 and CDR2: GTSNPN, SVGIG (reference sequence). V was trimmed by 4 bases and J by 0 bases, leaving 7 bases between them. The CDR3 reads CAWIQFSGNTIYF. CDR3 sequence (DNA): TGTGCCTGGATCCAATTCTCTGGAAACACCATATATTTT. Variable domain in full (rest from reference TRBV30 and TRBJ1-3): SQTIHQWPATLVQPVGSPLSLECTVEGTSNPNLYWYRQAAGRGLQLLFYSVGIGQISSEVPQNLSASRPQDRQFILSSKKLLLSDSGFYLCAWIQFSGNTIYFGEGSWLTVV.

The genes are TRBV19 and TRBJ2-5, with 11 bases fitting TRBD2. The V gene's germline CDR1 is LNHDA and CDR2 SQIVND (reference sequence). The trim removed 7 bases at V and 5 bases at J, leaving 9 bases unmatched. The CDR3 length is 15 residues. The CDR3 nucleotides are TGTGCCAGTACGCCGGGACTAGCGGAGCCGGAGACCCAGTACTTC. Its translation is CASTPGLAEPETQYF.

The genes are TRBV4-3 and TRBJ2-6; no definite D call. The CDR3 length is 18 residues. The germline V and J ends were trimmed by 4 bases and 0 bases, with 16 bases remaining between them. Germline V gene data show CDR1 as LGHNA and CDR2 as YSLEER. The CDR3 DNA reads TGCGCCAGCAGCCCTCAGGCCAGGCGAACCTCTGGGGCCAACGTCCTGACTTTC. It translates to CASSPQARRTSGANVLTF.

This clonotype was seen ten or more times. This chain's CDR3 is CASSHHRDPQETQYF. CDR3 coding DNA: TGCGCCAGCAGCCACCACCGGGACCCCCAAGAGACCCAGTACTTC. The V call is TRBV4-3, the J call TRBJ2-5; either TRBD1 or TRBD2 may fit D (5 bases each). This CDR3 spans 15 amino acids. Germline CDR1 is LGHNA and CDR2 is YSLEER. Deletions cut 3 bases from V and 1 base from J, with 12 bases between.

V usage is TRBV3-1 and J usage is TRBJ2-1; tentatively, D is TRBD1 or TRBD2 (5 bases each). This CDR3 has 13 amino acids. Per germline, CDR1 LGHDT and CDR2 YNNKEL (reference sequence). The V end lost 3 bases, the J end lost 9 bases, and 12 bases lay between the germline ends. This CDR3 is CASSHLKGSEQFF. In DNA form, the CDR3 reads TGTGCCAGCAGCCACTTAAAGGGGAGTGAGCAGTTCTTC.

The chain is built from TRBV12-3 or TRBV12-4 and TRBJ1-1; D might be TRBD1 (5 bases). Trimming stripped 3 bases from V and 3 bases from J, with 11 bases between. The CDR3 runs 14 residues. CDR3 loop: CASSFQGTYTEAFF. CDR3 coding DNA: TGTGCCAGCAGTTTCCAGGGAACGTACACTGAAGCTTTCTTT.